The present T cell receptor beta chain was sequenced within a study of shared clonotypes between healthy human individuals. Broader study findings: Approximately 5% was the fraction of naive CD4 clonotypes found shared across several donors. It was the few donors that limited the genetic and exposure-history diversity represented.

The CDR3 extends over 17 amino acids. The germline V gene encodes CDR1 SGHDT and CDR2 YYEEEE. V was clipped by 0 bases and J by 1 base, with 15 bases between them. In replicate PCRs of sorted subsets, around 200 ng DNA, approximately 30,000 T cell genomes, was used. Sequenced by immunoSEQ multiplex PCR; TCRdb stores in-frame clones only, minus some. The data hold about 1.5 million clones, with 95% to 99% observed a single time. The study enrolled healthy HIV-negative adults without recent acute infections or vaccinations as donors. This clone was counted a single time. Its antigen is undetermined. The sample comprised naive CD4+ T cells sorted from blood. Subset given: CD45RA+ positively selected. The receptor comes from a man aged 30 to 45 in good health. This rearrangement joins TRBV5-6 to TRBJ2-3, with D uncertain. The CDR3 nucleotides are TGTGCCAGCAGCTTGGAGGCAGCCGAACGCGGCACAGATACGCAGTATTTT. Protein: CASSLEAAERGTDTQYF.